One sample yielded the 9 T cell receptor beta chains listed below, sequenced in a study of OX40 agonist ivuxolimab in advanced cancers. This table comes from immunoSEQ multiplex PCR, and its TCRdb copy is limited to in-frame clones, with some not included. The table has roughly 73,000 clones, approximately 88% seen once. Sequenced here: CD4+ or CD8+ T cells sorted from blood, sampled in a trial of the OX40 agonist ivuxolimab. The source of these receptors is an adult with an advanced solid tumor such as melanoma, head and neck, liver or kidney cancer.

The rearrangement links TRBV28 to TRBJ1-2; 8 bases match TRBD1. Germline-derived CDR1 and CDR2 are MDHEN and SYDVKM. Trimming cost V 8 bases and J 8 bases; bases outside gene matches: 7. The CDR3 spans 12 residues. The CDR3 region is CASGRTGTGYTF. The CDR3 DNA reads as TGTGCCAGCGGACGGACAGGGACGGGCTACACCTTC.

V usage is TRBV5-1 and J usage is TRBJ1-6, with TRBD1 identical over 7 bases. The CDR3 is 13 residues long. The ends lost 5 bases at V and 9 bases at J; junction bases unmatched: 5. Germline loops: CDR1 SGHRS, CDR2 YFSETQ. CDR3 amino acids: CASRDRESSPLHF. The CDR3 DNA sequence: TGCGCCAGCAGAGACAGGGAGAGTTCACCCCTCCACTTT. The whole variable domain, filled in from reference TRBV5-1 and TRBJ1-6, reads KAGVTQTPRYLIKTRGQQVTLSCSPISGHRSVSWYQQTPGQGLQFLFEYFSETQRNKGNFPGRFSGRQFSNSRSEMNVSTLELGDSALYLCASRDRESSPLHFGNGTRLTVT.

The CDR3 here is CASSPTNQPQHF. The CDR3 nucleotides are TGTGCCAGCTCACCGACCAATCAGCCCCAGCATTTT. This rearrangement joins TRBV18 to TRBJ1-5; D not certain. This CDR3 has 12 residues. The V gene's germline CDR1 is KGHSH and CDR2 LQKENI. V was clipped by 3 bases and J by 3 bases, with 3 bases between them.

This chain joins TRBV4-3 and TRBJ2-4, with 9 bases aligning to TRBD2. J lost 3 bases, V lost 1 base, and 1 base had no gene match. Germline V gives CDR1 LGHNA, CDR2 YSLEER. The CDR3 has 15 amino acids. The CDR3 is CASSQGRGGKNIQYF. The CDR3 DNA sequence: TGCGCCAGCAGCCAAGGGCGGGGGGGCAAAAACATTCAGTACTTC.

The chain is built from TRBV7-8 and TRBJ2-1, with TRBD2 as a possible D gene (6 bases). Germline V gene lookup returns CDR1 SGHVS and CDR2 FQNEAQ. This CDR3 contains 15 residues. Trimming pared 1 base from V and 1 base from J, leaving 8 bases between. The CDR3 loop reads CASSLGGTSYNEQFF. The CDR3 nucleotides read TGTGCCAGCAGCTTAGGTGGGACTTCCTACAATGAGCAGTTCTTC.

The chain links TRBV28 to TRBJ2-1, with 7 bases identical to TRBD2. V trimming: 3 bases; J trimming: 0 bases; junction bases outside the gene matches: 2. Per germline, CDR1 MDHEN and CDR2 SYDVKM. CDR3 length: 15 residues. CDR3 loop: CASSLGGVSYNEQFF. DNA for the CDR3: TGTGCCAGCAGTTTGGGGGGGGTCTCCTACAATGAGCAGTTCTTC.

The J gene is TRBJ2-1, the V gene TRBV19; 8 positions match TRBD2. Germline loops: CDR1 LNHDA, CDR2 SQIVND (reference sequence). J gave up 6 bases and V 6 bases, and 13 bases lay outside the gene matches. The CDR3 runs 16 residues. The chain's CDR3 is CASRDALREGSNEQFF. DNA for the CDR3: TGTGCCAGTAGGGATGCCTTACGGGAGGGTTCCAATGAGCAGTTCTTC.

The chain couples TRBV7-6 to TRBJ1-2, with 8 nucleotides matching TRBD1. Losses at the gene ends were 5 bases for V and 6 bases for J; bases not matched to a gene: 5. The CDR3 is made up of 13 amino acids. The germline V gene encodes CDR1 SGHVS and CDR2 FNYEAQ. As DNA, the CDR3 is TGTGCCAGCAGCGCGGGACAGGTTGATGGCTACACCTTC. It encodes CASSAGQVDGYTF.

The chain uses TRBV9 and TRBJ1-1; D is undetermined. Looked up from germline, CDR1 is SGDLS and CDR2 is YYNGEE. The V gene lost 0 bases and the J gene lost 3 bases, with 6 bases spanning the gap. The CDR3 runs to 13 residues. The DNA of the CDR3 is TGTGCCAGCAGCGTAGGCTTGGACACTGAAGCTTTCTTT. Its translation is CASSVGLDTEAFF.